Listed below are T cell receptor beta chains from one sample, sequenced in a study of identical twins. Using its own MiXCR run on the 5' RACE reads, TCRdb lists one record per CDR3 protein. Among about 890,000 distinct CDR3 sequences, more than 9% were seen once, and the ten largest hold around 1.5%. These data are also associated with another study on yellow fever vaccine responses in identical twins.

Sequencing was carried out using PBMCs. All receptors come from a woman under 30 in good health. CDR3s include the opening cysteine and the closing phenylalanine or tryptophan. For some rows the clone size is stated as once, few or many, or as a class when expanded; others skip it.

TRBJ2-2 | many | TRBV11-1 | CASSKRVAGGPNTGELFF
TRBJ2-1 | NA | TRBV5-6 | CASSPSGIGPSSYNEQFF
TRBJ2-2 | NA | TRBV6-2/TRBV6-3 | CASSSLTGGHNTGELFF
TRBJ2-1 | few | TRBV6-2/TRBV6-3 | CASSYPPRGGAGEQFF
TRBJ1-2 | NA | TRBV7-9 | CASSSTGESLGGYTF
TRBJ2-1 | many | TRBV12-3/TRBV12-4 | CASSFGRSSYNEQFF
TRBJ2-7 | few | TRBV6-1 | CASSESWQYF
TRBJ2-1 | NA | TRBV20-1 | CSARDLLGKSSYNEQFF
TRBJ2-7 | few | TRBV7-9 | CASSLGYRGHEQYF
TRBJ2-3 | many | TRBV12-3/TRBV12-4 | CASSPGGGGTDTQYF